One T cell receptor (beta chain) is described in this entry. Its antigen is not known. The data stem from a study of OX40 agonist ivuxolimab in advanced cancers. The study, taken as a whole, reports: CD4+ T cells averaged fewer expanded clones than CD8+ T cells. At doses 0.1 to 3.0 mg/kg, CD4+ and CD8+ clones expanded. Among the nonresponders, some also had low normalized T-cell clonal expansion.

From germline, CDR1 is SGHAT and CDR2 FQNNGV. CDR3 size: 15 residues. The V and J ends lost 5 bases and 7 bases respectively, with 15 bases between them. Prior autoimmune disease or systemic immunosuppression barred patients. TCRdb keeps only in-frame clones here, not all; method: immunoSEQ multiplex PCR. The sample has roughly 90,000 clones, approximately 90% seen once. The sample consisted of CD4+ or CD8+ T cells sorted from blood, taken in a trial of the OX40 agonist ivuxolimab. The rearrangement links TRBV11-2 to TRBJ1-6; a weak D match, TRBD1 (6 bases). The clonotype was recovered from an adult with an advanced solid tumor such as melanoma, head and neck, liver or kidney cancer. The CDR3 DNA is TGTGCCAGCAGCGGGCGGACAGACGGAAATTCACCCCTCCACTTT. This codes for CASSGRTDGNSPLHF.